This entry describes one T cell receptor beta chain. The data were taken from a study of graft-versus-host responses after intestinal transplantation. On the study more broadly: Transplant types were multivisceral, liver-intestinal, or isolated intestinal. Anti-thymocyte globulin served as induction for all recipients, who then took tacrolimus and steroids for three to four years.

Trimming removed 6 bases at V and 4 bases at J, with 9 bases between. The CDR3 has 13 residues. CDR1 is SEHNR, CDR2 FQNEAQ, per germline (reference sequence). The plating included about 200,000 irradiated, violet-dye-labeled stimulator cells together with about 200,000 CFSE-labeled responder cells. After the reaction, proliferating CFSE-low CD3+CD4+ and CD3+CD8+ responders were sorted. Only in-frame clones appear in the TCRdb table, and some are missing; sequencing was by immunoSEQ multiplex PCR. This table holds some 22,000 clones, 55% to 65% found once. This clonotype originated in a human patient who received an intestinal transplant. This material consisted of alloreactive CD4+ T cells from a mixed lymphocyte reaction culture, taken before intestinal transplant. Described subset: CFSE-low proliferating T cells sorted from approximately six-day pre-transplant mixed lymphocyte reaction (GvH or HvG direction). V and J are TRBV7-9 and TRBJ2-2; a possible D gene is TRBD1 (6 bases). Written as DNA, the CDR3 is TGTGCCAGCAGTCACAGGGTCACCGGGGAGCTGTTTTTT. Residues: CASSHRVTGELFF.